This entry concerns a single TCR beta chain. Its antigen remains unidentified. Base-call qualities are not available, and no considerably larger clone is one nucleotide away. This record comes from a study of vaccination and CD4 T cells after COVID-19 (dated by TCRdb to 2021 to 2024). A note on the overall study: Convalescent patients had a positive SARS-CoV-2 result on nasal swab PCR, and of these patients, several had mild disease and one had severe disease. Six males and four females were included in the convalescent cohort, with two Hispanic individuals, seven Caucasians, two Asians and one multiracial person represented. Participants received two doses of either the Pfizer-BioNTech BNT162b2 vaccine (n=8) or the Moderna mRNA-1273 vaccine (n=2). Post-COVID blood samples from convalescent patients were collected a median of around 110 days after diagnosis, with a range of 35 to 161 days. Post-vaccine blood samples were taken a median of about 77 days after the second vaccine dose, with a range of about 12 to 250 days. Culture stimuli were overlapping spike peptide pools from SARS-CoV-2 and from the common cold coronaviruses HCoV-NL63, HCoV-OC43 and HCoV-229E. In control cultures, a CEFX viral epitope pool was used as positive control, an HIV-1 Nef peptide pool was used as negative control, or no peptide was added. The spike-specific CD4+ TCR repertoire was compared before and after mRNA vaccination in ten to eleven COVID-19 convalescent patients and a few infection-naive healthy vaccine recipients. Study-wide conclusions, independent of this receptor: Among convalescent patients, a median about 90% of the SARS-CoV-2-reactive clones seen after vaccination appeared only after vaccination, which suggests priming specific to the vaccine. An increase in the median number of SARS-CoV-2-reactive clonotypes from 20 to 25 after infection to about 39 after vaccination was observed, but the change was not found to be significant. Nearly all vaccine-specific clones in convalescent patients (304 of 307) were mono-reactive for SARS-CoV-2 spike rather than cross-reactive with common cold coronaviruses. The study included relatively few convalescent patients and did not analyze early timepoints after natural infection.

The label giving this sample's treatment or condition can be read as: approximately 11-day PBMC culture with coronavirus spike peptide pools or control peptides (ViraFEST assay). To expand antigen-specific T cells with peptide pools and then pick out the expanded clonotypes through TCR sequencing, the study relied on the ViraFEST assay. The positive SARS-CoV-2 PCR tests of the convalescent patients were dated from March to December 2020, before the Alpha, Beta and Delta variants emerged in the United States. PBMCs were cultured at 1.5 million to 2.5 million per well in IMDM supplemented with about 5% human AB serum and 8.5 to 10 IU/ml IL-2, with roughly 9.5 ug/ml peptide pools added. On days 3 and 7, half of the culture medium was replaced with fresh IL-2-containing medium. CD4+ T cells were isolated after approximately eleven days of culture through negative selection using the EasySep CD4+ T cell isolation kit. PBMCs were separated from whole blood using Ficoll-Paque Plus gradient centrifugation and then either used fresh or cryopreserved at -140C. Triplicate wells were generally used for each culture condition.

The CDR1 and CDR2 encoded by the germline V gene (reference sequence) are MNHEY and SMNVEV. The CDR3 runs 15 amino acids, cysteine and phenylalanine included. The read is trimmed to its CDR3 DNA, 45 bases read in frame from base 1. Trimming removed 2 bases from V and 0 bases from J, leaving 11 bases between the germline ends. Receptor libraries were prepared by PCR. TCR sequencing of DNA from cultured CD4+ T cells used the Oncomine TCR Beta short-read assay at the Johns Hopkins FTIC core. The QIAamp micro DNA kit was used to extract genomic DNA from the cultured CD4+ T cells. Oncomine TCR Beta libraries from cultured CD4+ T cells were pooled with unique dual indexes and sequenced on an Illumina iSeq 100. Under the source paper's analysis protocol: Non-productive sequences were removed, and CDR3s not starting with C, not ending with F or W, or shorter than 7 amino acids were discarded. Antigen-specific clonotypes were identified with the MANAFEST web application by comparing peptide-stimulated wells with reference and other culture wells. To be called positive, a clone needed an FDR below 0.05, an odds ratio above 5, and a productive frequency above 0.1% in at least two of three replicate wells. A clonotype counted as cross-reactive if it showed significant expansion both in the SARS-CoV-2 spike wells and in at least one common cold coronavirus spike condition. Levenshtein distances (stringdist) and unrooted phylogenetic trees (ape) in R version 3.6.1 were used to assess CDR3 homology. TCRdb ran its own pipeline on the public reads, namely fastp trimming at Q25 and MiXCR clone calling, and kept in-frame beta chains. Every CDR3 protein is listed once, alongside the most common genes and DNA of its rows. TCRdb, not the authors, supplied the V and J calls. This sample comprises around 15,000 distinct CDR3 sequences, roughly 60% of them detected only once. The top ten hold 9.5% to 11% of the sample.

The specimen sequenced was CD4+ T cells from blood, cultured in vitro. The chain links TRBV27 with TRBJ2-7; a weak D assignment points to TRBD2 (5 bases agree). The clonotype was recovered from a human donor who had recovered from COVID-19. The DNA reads TGTGCCAGCAGTTTAGGCCTAGCTAACTCCTACGAGCAGTACTTC. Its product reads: CASSLGLANSYEQYF.